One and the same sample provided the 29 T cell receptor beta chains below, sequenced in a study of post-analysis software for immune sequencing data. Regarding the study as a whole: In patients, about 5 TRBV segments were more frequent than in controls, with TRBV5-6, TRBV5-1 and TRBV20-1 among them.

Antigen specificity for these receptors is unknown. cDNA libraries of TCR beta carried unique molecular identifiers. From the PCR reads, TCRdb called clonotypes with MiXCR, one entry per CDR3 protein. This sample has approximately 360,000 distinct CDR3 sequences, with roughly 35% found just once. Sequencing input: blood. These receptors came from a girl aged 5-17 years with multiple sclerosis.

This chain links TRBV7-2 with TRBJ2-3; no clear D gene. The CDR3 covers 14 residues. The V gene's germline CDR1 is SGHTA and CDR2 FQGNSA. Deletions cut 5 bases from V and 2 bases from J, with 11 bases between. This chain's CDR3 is CASSESYHTDTQYF. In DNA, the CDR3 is TGTGCCAGCAGCGAGTCTTACCACACAGATACGCAGTATTTT.

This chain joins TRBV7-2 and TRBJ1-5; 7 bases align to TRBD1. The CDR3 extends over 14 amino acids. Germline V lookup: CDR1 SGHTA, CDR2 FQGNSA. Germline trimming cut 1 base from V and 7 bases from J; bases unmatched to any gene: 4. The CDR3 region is CASSLERQGQPQHF. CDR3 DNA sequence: TGTGCCAGCAGCTTAGAGAGACAGGGACAGCCCCAGCATTTT.

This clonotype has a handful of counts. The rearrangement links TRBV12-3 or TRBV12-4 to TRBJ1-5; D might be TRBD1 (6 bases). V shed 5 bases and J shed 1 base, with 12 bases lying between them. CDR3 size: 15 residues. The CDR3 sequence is CASSQTQGSNQPQHF. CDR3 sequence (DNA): TGTGCCAGCAGTCAAACCCAGGGGAGCAATCAGCCCCAGCATTTT.

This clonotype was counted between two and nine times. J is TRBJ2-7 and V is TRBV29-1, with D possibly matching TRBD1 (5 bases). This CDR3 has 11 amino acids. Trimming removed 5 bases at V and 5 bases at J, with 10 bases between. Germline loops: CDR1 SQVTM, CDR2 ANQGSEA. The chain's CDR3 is CSVLGVDEQYF. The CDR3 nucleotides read TGCAGCGTTCTAGGGGTTGACGAGCAGTACTTC.

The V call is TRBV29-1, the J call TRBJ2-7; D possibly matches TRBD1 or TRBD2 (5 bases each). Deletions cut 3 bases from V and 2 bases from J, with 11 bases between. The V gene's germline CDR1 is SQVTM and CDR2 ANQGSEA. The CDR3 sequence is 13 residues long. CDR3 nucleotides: TGCAGCGTTGATGAGGGGCCACCCTACGAGCAGTACTTC. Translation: CSVDEGPPYEQYF.

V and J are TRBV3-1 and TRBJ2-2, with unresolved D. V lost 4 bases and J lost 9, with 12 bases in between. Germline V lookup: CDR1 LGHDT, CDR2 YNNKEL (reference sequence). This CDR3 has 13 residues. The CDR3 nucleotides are TGTGCCAGCAGCCCAACAACTGCTAGGGAGCTGTTTTTT. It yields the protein CASSPTTARELFF.

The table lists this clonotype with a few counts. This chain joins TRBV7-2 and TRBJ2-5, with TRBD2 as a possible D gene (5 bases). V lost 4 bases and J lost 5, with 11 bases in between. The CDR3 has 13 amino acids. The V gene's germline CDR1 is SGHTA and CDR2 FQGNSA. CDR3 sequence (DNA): TGTGCCAGCAGCTCAAGCGGTGAGGAGACCCAGTACTTC. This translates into CASSSSGEETQYF. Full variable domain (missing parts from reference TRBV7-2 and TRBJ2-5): GAGVSQSPSNKVTEKGKDVELRCDPISGHTALYWYRQSLGQGLEFLIYFQGNSAPDKSGLPSDRFSAERTGGSVSTLTIQRTQQEDSAVYLCASSSSGEETQYFGPGTRLLVL.

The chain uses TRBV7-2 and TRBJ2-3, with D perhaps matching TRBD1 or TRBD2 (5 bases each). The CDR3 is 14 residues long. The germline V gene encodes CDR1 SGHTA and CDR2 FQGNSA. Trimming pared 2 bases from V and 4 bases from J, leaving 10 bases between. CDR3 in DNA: TGTGCCAGCAGCTTAACAGGAGGACCAGATACGCAGTATTTT. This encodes CASSLTGGPDTQYF.

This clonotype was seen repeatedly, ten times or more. CDR3 in DNA: TGTGCCATCAGTGTACAAGCGGGGGGCCACAATGAGCAGTTCTTC. This sequence encodes CAISVQAGGHNEQFF. The chain carries TRBV10-3 and TRBJ2-1, with TRBD2 matching 9 bases. This CDR3 has 15 residues. Per the germline V gene, CDR1 is ENHRY and CDR2 is SYGVKD. The junction had 6 bases not matched to a gene; V was cut back by 4 bases and J by 5 bases.

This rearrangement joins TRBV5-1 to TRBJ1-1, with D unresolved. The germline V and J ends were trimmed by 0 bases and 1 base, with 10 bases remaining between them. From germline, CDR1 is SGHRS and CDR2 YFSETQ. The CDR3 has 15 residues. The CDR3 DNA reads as TGCGCCAGCAGCTTGGTTCCCACGGGGAACACTGAAGCTTTCTTT. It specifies CASSLVPTGNTEAFF.

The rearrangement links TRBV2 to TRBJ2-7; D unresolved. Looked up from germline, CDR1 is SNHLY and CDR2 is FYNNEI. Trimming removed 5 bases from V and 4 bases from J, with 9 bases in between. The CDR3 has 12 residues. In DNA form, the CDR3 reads TGTGCCAGCAGTCCTTCACTGTACGAGCAGTACTTC. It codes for CASSPSLYEQYF.

The CDR3 sequence: CSARDLGQFDPNQPQHF. The CDR3 DNA is TGCAGTGCTAGAGATTTAGGACAATTCGACCCGAATCAGCCCCAGCATTTT. The V call is TRBV20-1, the J call TRBJ1-5, with D possibly being TRBD1 (5 bases). V was trimmed by 0 bases and J by 4 bases, leaving 19 bases between them. The CDR3 sequence is 17 residues long. Germline loops: CDR1 DFQATT, CDR2 SNEGSKA (reference sequence).

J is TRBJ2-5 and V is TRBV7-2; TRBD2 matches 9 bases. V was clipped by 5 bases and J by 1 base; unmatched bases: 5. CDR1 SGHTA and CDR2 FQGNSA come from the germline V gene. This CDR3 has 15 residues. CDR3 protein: CASSPASGAQETQYF. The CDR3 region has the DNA TGTGCCAGCAGCCCGGCTAGCGGGGCCCAAGAGACCCAGTACTTC.

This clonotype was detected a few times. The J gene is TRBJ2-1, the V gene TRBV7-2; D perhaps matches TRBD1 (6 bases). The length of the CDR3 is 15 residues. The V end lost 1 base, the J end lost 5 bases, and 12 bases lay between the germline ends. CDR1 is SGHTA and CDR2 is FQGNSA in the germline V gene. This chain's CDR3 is CASSLVGQRDNEQFF. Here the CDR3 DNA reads TGTGCCAGCAGCTTAGTGGGACAAAGGGACAATGAGCAGTTCTTC.

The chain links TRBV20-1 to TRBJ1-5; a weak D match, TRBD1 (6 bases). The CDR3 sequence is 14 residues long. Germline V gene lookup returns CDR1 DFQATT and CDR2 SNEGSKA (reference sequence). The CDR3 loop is CSAVRVGAGQPQHF. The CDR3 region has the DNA TGCAGCGCCGTCCGGGTGGGGGCTGGGCAGCCCCAGCATTTT.

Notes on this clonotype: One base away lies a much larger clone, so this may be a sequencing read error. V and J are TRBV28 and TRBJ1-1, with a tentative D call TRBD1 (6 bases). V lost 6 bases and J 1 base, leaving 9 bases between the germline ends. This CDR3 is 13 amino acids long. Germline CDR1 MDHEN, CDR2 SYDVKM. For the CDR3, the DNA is TGTGCCAGCAGCCGACAGGCGAACACTGAAGCTTTCTTT. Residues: CASSRQANTEAFF.

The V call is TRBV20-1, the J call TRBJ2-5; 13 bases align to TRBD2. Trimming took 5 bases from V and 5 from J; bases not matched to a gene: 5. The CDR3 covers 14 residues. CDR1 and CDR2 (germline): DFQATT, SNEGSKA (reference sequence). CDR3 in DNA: TGCAGTGCTTTACTAGCGGGGGGGCCGGAGACCCAGTACTTC. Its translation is CSALLAGGPETQYF.

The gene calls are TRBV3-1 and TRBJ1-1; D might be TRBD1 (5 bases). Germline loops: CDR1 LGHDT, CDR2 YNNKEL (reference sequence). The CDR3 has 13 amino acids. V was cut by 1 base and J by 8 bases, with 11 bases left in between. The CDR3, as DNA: TGTGCCAGCAGCCAAGTGAGGGGTACCGAAGCTTTCTTT. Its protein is CASSQVRGTEAFF.

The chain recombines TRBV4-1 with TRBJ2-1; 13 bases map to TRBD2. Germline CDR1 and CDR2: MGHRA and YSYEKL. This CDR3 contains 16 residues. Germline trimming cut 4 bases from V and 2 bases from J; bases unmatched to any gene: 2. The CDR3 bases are TGCGCCAGCAGCCGAGGACTAGCGGGGGCCTACAATGAGCAGTTCTTC. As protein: CASSRGLAGAYNEQFF.

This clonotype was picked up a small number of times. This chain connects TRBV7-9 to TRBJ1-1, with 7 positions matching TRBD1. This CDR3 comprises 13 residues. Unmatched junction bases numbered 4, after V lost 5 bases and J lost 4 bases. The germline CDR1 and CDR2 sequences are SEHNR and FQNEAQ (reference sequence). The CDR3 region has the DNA TGTGCCAGCAGCACCCGACAGGGCACTGAAGCTTTCTTT. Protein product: CASSTRQGTEAFF.

The CDR3 region is CASSLTPAGGYGTGELFF. The CDR3 DNA follows: TGTGCCAGCAGTTTGACTCCGGCCGGGGGGTATGGCACCGGGGAGCTGTTTTTT. The V call is TRBV7-2, the J call TRBJ2-2, with 7 bases that match TRBD2. CDR1 is SGHTA, CDR2 FQGNSA, per germline. There are 18 residues in the CDR3. J lost 4 bases, V lost 6 bases, and 17 bases had no gene match.

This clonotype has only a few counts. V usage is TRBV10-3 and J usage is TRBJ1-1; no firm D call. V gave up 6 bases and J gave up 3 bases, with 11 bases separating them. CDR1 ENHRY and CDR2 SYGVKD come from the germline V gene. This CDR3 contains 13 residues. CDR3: CAISITDDTEAFF. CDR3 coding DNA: TGTGCCATCAGCATAACAGATGACACTGAAGCTTTCTTT.

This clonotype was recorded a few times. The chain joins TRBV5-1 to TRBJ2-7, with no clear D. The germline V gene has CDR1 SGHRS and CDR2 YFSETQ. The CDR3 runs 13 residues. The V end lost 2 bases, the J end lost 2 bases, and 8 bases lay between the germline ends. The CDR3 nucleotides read TGCGCCAGCAGCTTTGGTTGGCCCTACGAGCAGTACTTC. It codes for CASSFGWPYEQYF. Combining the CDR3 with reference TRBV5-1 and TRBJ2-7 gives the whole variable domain KAGVTQTPRYLIKTRGQQVTLSCSPISGHRSVSWYQQTPGQGLQFLFEYFSETQRNKGNFPGRFSGRQFSNSRSEMNVSTLELGDSALYLCASSFGWPYEQYFGPGTRLTVT.

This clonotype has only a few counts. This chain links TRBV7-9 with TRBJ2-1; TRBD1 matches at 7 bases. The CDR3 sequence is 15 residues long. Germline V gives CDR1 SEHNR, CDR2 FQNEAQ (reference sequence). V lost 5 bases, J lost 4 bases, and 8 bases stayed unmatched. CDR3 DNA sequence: TGTGCCAGCAGCCTCTACGGGACAGATTACAATGAGCAGTTCTTC. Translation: CASSLYGTDYNEQFF.

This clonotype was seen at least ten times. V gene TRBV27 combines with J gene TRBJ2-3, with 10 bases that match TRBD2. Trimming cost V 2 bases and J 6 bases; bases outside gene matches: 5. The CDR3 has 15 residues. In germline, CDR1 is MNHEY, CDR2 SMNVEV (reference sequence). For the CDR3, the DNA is TGTGCCAGCAGTTTAAAGCGGGGGGGCCAGGATACGCAGTATTTT. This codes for CASSLKRGGQDTQYF.

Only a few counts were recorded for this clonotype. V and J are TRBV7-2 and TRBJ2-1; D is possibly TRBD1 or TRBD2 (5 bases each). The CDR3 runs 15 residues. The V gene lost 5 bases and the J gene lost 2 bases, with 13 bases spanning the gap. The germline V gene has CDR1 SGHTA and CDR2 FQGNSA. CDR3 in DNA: TGTGCCAGCAGCCGCCCCGGGGCCCCCTACAATGAGCAGTTCTTC. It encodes CASSRPGAPYNEQFF.

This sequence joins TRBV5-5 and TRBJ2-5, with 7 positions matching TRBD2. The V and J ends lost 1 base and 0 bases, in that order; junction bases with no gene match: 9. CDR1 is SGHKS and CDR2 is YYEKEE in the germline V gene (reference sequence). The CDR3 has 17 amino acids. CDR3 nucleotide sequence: TGTGCCAGCAGCTTGTATGGGCTAGCGGAGTACCAAGAGACCCAGTACTTC. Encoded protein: CASSLYGLAEYQETQYF.

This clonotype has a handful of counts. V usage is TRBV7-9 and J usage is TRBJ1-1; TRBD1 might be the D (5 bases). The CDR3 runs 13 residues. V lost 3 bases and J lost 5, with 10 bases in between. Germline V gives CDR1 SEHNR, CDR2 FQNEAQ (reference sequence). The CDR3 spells CASSFGEGTEAFF. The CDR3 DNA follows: TGTGCCAGCAGCTTCGGGGAGGGGACTGAAGCTTTCTTT.

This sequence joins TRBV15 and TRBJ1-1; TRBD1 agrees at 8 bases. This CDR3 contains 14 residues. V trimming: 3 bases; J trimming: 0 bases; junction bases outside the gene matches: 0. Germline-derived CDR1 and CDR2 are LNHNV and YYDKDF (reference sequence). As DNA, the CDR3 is TGTGCCACCAGCAGCAGGGGGCTGAACACTGAAGCTTTCTTT. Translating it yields CATSSRGLNTEAFF.